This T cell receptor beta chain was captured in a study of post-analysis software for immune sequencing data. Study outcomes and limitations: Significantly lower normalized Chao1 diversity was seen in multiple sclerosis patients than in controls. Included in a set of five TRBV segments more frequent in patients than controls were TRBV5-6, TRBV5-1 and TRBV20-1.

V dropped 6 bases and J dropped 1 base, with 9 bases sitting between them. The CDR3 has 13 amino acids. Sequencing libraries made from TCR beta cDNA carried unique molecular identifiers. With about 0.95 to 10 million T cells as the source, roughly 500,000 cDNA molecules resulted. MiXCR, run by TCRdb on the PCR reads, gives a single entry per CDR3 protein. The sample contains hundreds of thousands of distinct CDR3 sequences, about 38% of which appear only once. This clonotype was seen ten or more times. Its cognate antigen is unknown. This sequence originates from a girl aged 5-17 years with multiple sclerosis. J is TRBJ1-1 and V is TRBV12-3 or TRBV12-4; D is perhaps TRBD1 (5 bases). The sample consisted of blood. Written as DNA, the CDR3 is TGTGCCAGCAGCTTAACAGGGAACACTGAAGCTTTCTTT. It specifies CASSLTGNTEAFF.